One sample yielded the 11 T cell receptor beta chains listed below, sequenced in a study of blood T cell repertoires in COVID-19 (dated by TCRdb to between 2020 and 2021). The method behind the library was the immunoSEQ multiplex PCR assay. The table was pulled from immuneACCESS by TCRdb, which kept in-frame rearrangements only. Such tables lose some clones; where checked, under half of the loss comes from unresolved V genes, and the rest has no known cause. This sample gives 150,000 or so clones in total; about 86% of them show up just once. 25% to 30% of the sample goes to the ten largest clones. Material: peripheral blood. These receptors came from a woman aged 60 to 75 with acute or convalescent COVID-19.

This chain links TRBV28 with TRBJ1-3; a possible D gene is TRBD1 (5 bases). The germline V gene has CDR1 MDHEN and CDR2 SYDVKM. The CDR3 spans 14 residues. The V and J ends lost 4 bases and 4 bases respectively, with 11 bases between them. The CDR3 coding sequence is TGTGCCAGCAGTTCCATAGGGGCGGGAAACACCATATATTTT. Translation gives CASSSIGAGNTIYF.

This sequence joins TRBV10-2 and TRBJ1-2; D possibly corresponds to TRBD1 (6 bases). Germline V gene lookup returns CDR1 WSHSY and CDR2 SAAADI. Between the trimmed V and J ends, which lost 0 bases and 4 bases, there was a span of 12 bases. This CDR3 has 15 residues. This CDR3 reads CASSESQGYGYGYTF. In nucleotides, the CDR3 is TGCGCCAGCAGTGAGTCTCAGGGGTACGGCTATGGCTACACCTTC.

This chain links TRBV29-1 with TRBJ1-2; 10 nucleotides align to TRBD1. Germline CDR1 and CDR2: SQVTM and ANQGSEA. The CDR3 has 15 amino acids. The V and J ends lost 7 bases and 3 bases, in that order; junction bases with no gene match: 11. The CDR3 region has the DNA TGCAGCGGATTTTCGACAGGGGGCAGGGACTATGGCTACACCTTC. It codes for CSGFSTGGRDYGYTF. Supplemented by reference TRBV29-1 and TRBJ1-2, the full variable domain reads SAVISQKPSRDICQRGTSLTIQCQVDSQVTMMFWYRQQPGQSLTLIATANQGSEATYESGFVIDKFPISRPNLTFSTLTVSNMSPEDSSIYLCSGFSTGGRDYGYTFGSGTRLTVV.

J is TRBJ2-5 and V is TRBV6-5; TRBD1 might be the D (5 bases). The V gene's germline CDR1 is MNHEY and CDR2 SVGAGI. The length of the CDR3 is 14 residues. V was pared by 5 bases and J by 3 bases, with 13 bases between. The CDR3 spells CASSRQLQKETQYF. The CDR3 nucleotides are TGTGCCAGCAGTCGACAGTTACAGAAAGAGACCCAGTACTTC.

This clone showed up just a few times. For the CDR3, the DNA is TGTGCCAGCAGCCGCAGACAGGACACTGAAGCTTTCTTT. This codes for CASSRRQDTEAFF. The chain employs TRBV7-9 and TRBJ1-1; tentative D call: TRBD1 (6 bases). The germline V gene has CDR1 SEHNR and CDR2 FQNEAQ (reference sequence). There are 13 residues in the CDR3. V shed 5 bases and J shed 3 bases, with 10 bases lying between them.

The chain joins TRBV2 to TRBJ2-2; 9 positions match TRBD2. The CDR3 is 17 amino acids. Germline V gene lookup returns CDR1 SNHLY and CDR2 FYNNEI. Trimming took 5 bases from V and 4 from J; bases not matched to a gene: 11. CDR3 protein: CASSPLGSGGRTGELFF. The DNA for the CDR3 is TGTGCCAGCAGTCCCCTAGGGAGCGGGGGGCGCACCGGGGAGCTGTTTTTT. The entire variable domain, with the rest obtained from reference TRBV2 and TRBJ2-2, is as follows: EPEVTQTPSHQVTQMGQEVILRCVPISNHLYFYWYRQILGQKVEFLVSFYNNEISEKSEIFDDQFSVERPDGSNFTLKIRSTKLEDSAMYFCASSPLGSGGRTGELFFGEGSRLTVL.

V usage is TRBV7-2 and J usage is TRBJ1-2, with D possibly matching TRBD1 (5 bases). This CDR3 is built from 13 residues. Trimming stripped 3 bases from V and 6 bases from J, with 11 bases between. Germline-derived CDR1 and CDR2 are SGHTA and FQGNSA. The CDR3 here is CASSFIPTDGYTF. CDR3 nucleotide sequence: TGTGCCAGCAGCTTTATCCCGACAGATGGCTACACCTTC.

This sequence joins TRBV18 and TRBJ1-2; no clear D gene. The germline V and J ends were trimmed by 3 bases and 0 bases, with 17 bases remaining between them. Per germline, CDR1 KGHSH and CDR2 LQKENI. This CDR3 has 17 amino acids. Here the CDR3 reads CASSPRSPAGSNYGYTF. As DNA, the CDR3 is TGTGCCAGCTCACCTCGGTCGCCCGCGGGGTCTAACTATGGCTACACCTTC.

The rearrangement joins TRBV4-1 to TRBJ2-1, with D possibly TRBD2 on 6 matching bases. The V end lost 0 bases, the J end lost 12 bases, and 18 bases lay between the germline ends. The CDR3 totals 15 residues. CDR1 is MGHRA and CDR2 is YSYEKL in the germline V gene. CDR3: CASSQDGTERLGQFF. Here the CDR3 DNA reads TGCGCCAGCAGCCAAGATGGGACTGAACGGTTGGGGCAGTTCTTC.

The J gene is TRBJ1-5, the V gene TRBV3-1 (or the pseudogene TRBV3-2); 7 positions match TRBD1. Germline CDR1 is LGHDT and CDR2 is YNNKEL (reference sequence). The CDR3 length is 15 residues. V lost 4 bases and J lost 4; bases outside the gene matches: 7. CDR3 protein: CASSLGTAYNQPQHF. In DNA form, the CDR3 reads TGTGCCAGCAGCCTGGGGACAGCCTATAATCAGCCCCAGCATTTT.

The J gene is TRBJ1-1, the V gene TRBV27; D is unresolved. V was clipped by 6 bases and J by 5 bases, with 16 bases between them. Germline CDR1 reads MNHEY; CDR2 reads SMNVEV (reference sequence). The CDR3 spans 14 residues. The CDR3 bases are TGTGCCAGCAGACGAAGTGGGAGATTGACTGAAGCTTTCTTT. Protein: CASRRSGRLTEAFF.